The 5 T cell receptor beta chains below all came from one sample that was sequenced in a study of T cell changes during pregnancy in multiple sclerosis. The repertoire was sequenced with immunoSEQ multiplex PCR; TCRdb's copy has only in-frame clones and lacks some. The repertoire consists of roughly 40,000 clones, with roughly 92% occurring once and the leading ten covering approximately 0.62%. Sequenced material: CD4+ T cells from peripheral blood mononuclear cells, taken in the first trimester of pregnancy. The receptors stem from a female donor with multiple sclerosis, enrolled in a pregnancy study.

The chain has TRBV5-1 and TRBJ1-2; the D is unclear. The CDR3 contains 15 residues. CDR1 and CDR2 from the germline V gene are SGHRS and YFSETQ. The V end was cut by 2 bases, the J end by 0 bases, with 11 bases between. In DNA, the CDR3 is TGCGCCAGCAGCTTAAATACCGGAGCTAACTATGGCTACACCTTC. Translating gives CASSLNTGANYGYTF. Variable domain in full (rest from reference TRBV5-1 and TRBJ1-2): KAGVTQTPRYLIKTRGQQVTLSCSPISGHRSVSWYQQTPGQGLQFLFEYFSETQRNKGNFPGRFSGRQFSNSRSEMNVSTLELGDSALYLCASSLNTGANYGYTFGSGTRLTVV.

The chain joins TRBV5-4 to TRBJ1-4; D gene ambiguous. The germline V and J ends were trimmed by 0 bases and 5 bases, with 8 bases remaining between them. The V gene's germline CDR1 is SGHNT and CDR2 YYREEE (reference sequence). The CDR3 has 14 residues. The CDR3 nucleotides are TGTGCCAGCAGCTTGGGACACGTGAATGAAAAACTGTTTTTT. Its translation is CASSLGHVNEKLFF. The variable domain in full, with the rest retrieved from reference TRBV5-4 and TRBJ1-4, is ETGVTQSPTHLIKTRGQQVTLRCSSQSGHNTVSWYQQALGQGPQFIFQYYREEENGRGNFPPRFSGLQFPNYSSELNVNALELDDSALYLCASSLGHVNEKLFFGSGTQLSVL.

On this clone: Other DNA sequences of this sample code for an identical CDR3. The chain is built from TRBV6-5 and TRBJ1-2; 7 nucleotides agree with TRBD1. There are 13 residues in the CDR3. The trim removed 4 bases at V and 2 bases at J, leaving 1 base unmatched. Per germline, CDR1 MNHEY and CDR2 SVGAGI. The CDR3 here is CASSSTGNYGYTF. The DNA of the CDR3 is TGTGCCAGCAGTTCGACAGGGAACTATGGCTACACCTTC.

The J gene is TRBJ2-7, the V gene TRBV2; a possible D gene is TRBD2 (6 bases). V lost 6 bases to trimming and J lost 3 bases, with 18 bases between them. CDR1 and CDR2 (germline): SNHLY, FYNNEI. This CDR3 has 15 amino acids. CDR3 sequence reads: CASRRDAGLVYEQYF. CDR3 bases: TGTGCCAGCAGGAGGGACGCGGGGTTGGTCTACGAGCAGTACTTC. Full variable domain (missing parts from reference TRBV2 and TRBJ2-7): EPEVTQTPSHQVTQMGQEVILRCVPISNHLYFYWYRQILGQKVEFLVSFYNNEISEKSEIFDDQFSVERPDGSNFTLKIRSTKLEDSAMYFCASRRDAGLVYEQYFGPGTRLTVT.

The J gene is TRBJ2-7, the V gene TRBV5-4, with D possibly matching TRBD1 (6 bases). Deletions cut 4 bases from V and 2 bases from J, with 16 bases between. Germline-derived CDR1 and CDR2 are SGHNT and YYREEE (reference sequence). The CDR3 spans 15 residues. CDR3 sequence reads: CASSPTRDITYEQYF. CDR3 nucleotides: TGTGCCAGCAGCCCTACCCGGGACATAACCTACGAGCAGTACTTC.